Here is one T cell receptor (beta chain) with its context. Its specificity is unknown. V was clipped by 9 bases and J by 3 bases, with 20 bases between them. This CDR3 spans 16 amino acids. CDR1 and CDR2 from the germline V gene are LNHDA and SQIVND (reference sequence). The assay was immunoSEQ multiplex PCR, and TCRdb's table has in-frame clones only and misses some. The data contain approximately 110,000 clones, approximately 91% of them singletons. The sample belongs to a study of T cell responses to AZD1222 COVID-19 vaccine. Points from the study as a whole: Scientists sampled the repertoires only once the peak T cell response had passed. Donors in the cohort were predominantly white British and more often female, and clonal diversity was possibly underestimated. Only six people who got AZD1222 tested seropositive at baseline.

The TCR comes from an adult in good health. Sample: peripheral blood, taken on day 0 of MenACWY control vaccination. The V call is TRBV19, the J call TRBJ2-2; either TRBD1 or TRBD2 may fit D (5 bases each). CDR3 sequence: CASGAVLPGHTGELFF. The CDR3 nucleotides read TGTGCCAGCGGGGCAGTCCTCCCCGGGCACACCGGGGAGCTGTTTTTT.